Following are 30 T cell receptor beta chains from one sample sequenced in a study of T cell responses to AZD1222 COVID-19 vaccine. The method was immunoSEQ multiplex PCR; TCRdb's version includes in-frame clones alone and lacks a portion of them. The sample has roughly 180,000 clones, approximately 94% seen once. This specimen consisted of peripheral blood, obtained 28 days after the second AZD1222 dose. These receptor sequences come from an adult who received the AZD1222 COVID-19 vaccine.

The rearrangement links TRBV5-1 to TRBJ1-2, with 10 nucleotides matching TRBD1. J was trimmed by 2 bases and V by 2 bases; bases with no gene match: 3. Germline V CDR1 and CDR2: SGHRS, YFSETQ. The CDR3 extends over 15 amino acids. The CDR3 nucleotides read TGCGCCAGCAGCTTCACGGGACAGGGGAACTATGGCTACACCTTC. Encoded protein: CASSFTGQGNYGYTF.

The V gene is TRBV5-1, the J gene TRBJ1-2; 7 nucleotides align to TRBD1. This CDR3 has 13 amino acids. The junction had 10 bases not matched to a gene; V was cut back by 6 bases and J by 8 bases. The germline V gene has CDR1 SGHRS and CDR2 YFSETQ. CDR3 amino acids: CASNEGTEVGYTF. CDR3 DNA sequence: TGCGCCAGCAACGAAGGGACAGAAGTCGGCTACACCTTC.

The gene calls are TRBV5-4 and TRBJ2-7; D is tentatively TRBD1 or TRBD2 (5 bases each). Germline values: CDR1 SGHNT, CDR2 YYREEE (reference sequence). Trimming removed 0 bases at V and 5 bases at J, with 9 bases between. The CDR3 contains 13 residues. The CDR3 nucleotides are TGTGCCAGCAGCTTGGGGGGGTCCCACGAGCAGTACTTC. This sequence encodes CASSLGGSHEQYF.

This chain joins TRBV6-2 or TRBV6-3 and TRBJ2-6, with D uncertain. This CDR3 is built from 15 residues. Germline lookup yields CDR1 MNHEY and CDR2 SVGEGT. Between the trimmed V and J ends, which lost 4 bases and 2 bases, there was a span of 9 bases. The CDR3 bases are TGTGCCAGCAGTTCTTGGGCCCCTGGGGCCAACGTCCTGACTTTC. Amino acid sequence: CASSSWAPGANVLTF.

The chain is built from TRBV10-3 and TRBJ1-1; no reliable D call. Germline V CDR1 and CDR2: ENHRY, SYGVKD. Between the trimmed V and J ends, which lost 5 bases and 1 base, there was a span of 8 bases. CDR3 length equals 13 residues. The CDR3 DNA reads as TGTGCCATCAGTTGGACGGGGAACACTGAAGCTTTCTTT. Residues: CAISWTGNTEAFF.

V usage is TRBV6-2 or TRBV6-3 and J usage is TRBJ1-5, with D tentatively TRBD1 (5 bases). The germline V gene encodes CDR1 MNHEY and CDR2 SVGEGT. The CDR3 has 14 residues. V was clipped by 2 bases and J by 8 bases, with 13 bases between them. The CDR3 nucleotides read TGTGCCAGCAGTTACAATACAGGCTCGAAGCCCCAGCATTTT. Encoded protein: CASSYNTGSKPQHF.

This chain links TRBV30 with TRBJ1-5, with TRBD1 matching 9 bases. V was pared by 3 bases and J by 4 bases, with 4 bases of the junction left unmatched. The CDR3 runs 14 residues. Germline V gene sequence: CDR1 GTSNPN, CDR2 SVGIG (reference sequence). CDR3 protein: CAWSHGTGNQPQHF. CDR3 nucleotide sequence: TGTGCCTGGAGCCACGGGACAGGGAATCAGCCCCAGCATTTT.

The genes are TRBV6-2 or TRBV6-3 and TRBJ2-7, with 9 bases fitting TRBD1. This CDR3 is built from 15 residues. Germline V CDR1 and CDR2: MNHEY, SVGEGT. V dropped 2 bases and J dropped 1; count of bases not matched to a gene: 3. CDR3 protein: CASSYQGTGSYEQYF. The CDR3 bases are TGTGCCAGCAGTTACCAGGGGACAGGGTCCTACGAGCAGTACTTC.

The chain combines TRBV19 with TRBJ2-1; 9 bases map to TRBD2. The CDR3 contains 15 residues. V was clipped by 9 bases and J by 7 bases; unmatched bases: 13. The germline V gene encodes CDR1 LNHDA and CDR2 SQIVND (reference sequence). CDR3 loop: CARCLGLALVNEQFF. DNA for the CDR3: TGTGCCAGATGCCTGGGACTAGCTTTAGTTAATGAGCAGTTCTTC.

The genes are TRBV5-4 and TRBJ2-5, with a possible D match to TRBD2 (6 bases). V lost 2 bases and J 4 bases, leaving 18 bases between the germline ends. The CDR3 loop spans 16 amino acids. CDR1 is SGHNT and CDR2 is YYREEE in the germline V gene (reference sequence). This chain's CDR3 is CASSLLRGKGRETQYF. The CDR3 DNA is TGTGCCAGCAGCTTACTCCGCGGGAAGGGGAGAGAGACCCAGTACTTC. The entire variable domain, with the rest obtained from reference TRBV5-4 and TRBJ2-5, is as follows: ETGVTQSPTHLIKTRGQQVTLRCSSQSGHNTVSWYQQALGQGPQFIFQYYREEENGRGNFPPRFSGLQFPNYSSELNVNALELDDSALYLCASSLLRGKGRETQYFGPGTRLLVL.

The J gene is TRBJ2-2, the V gene TRBV19, with no clear D. The CDR3 loop spans 11 amino acids. Per the germline V gene, CDR1 is LNHDA and CDR2 is SQIVND (reference sequence). Trimming took off 7 bases at V and 5 bases at J, with 5 bases between the two ends. The DNA for the CDR3 is TGTGCCAGTATTAAGACCGGGGAGCTGTTTTTT. It codes for CASIKTGELFF.

The chain recombines TRBV7-2 with TRBJ1-6; unclear D gene. Germline V gives CDR1 SGHTA, CDR2 FQGNSA. The V end lost 4 bases, the J end lost 7 bases, and 8 bases lay between the germline ends. This CDR3 has 13 amino acids. This CDR3 is CASSSTANSPLHF. CDR3 DNA: TGTGCCAGCAGCTCTACAGCCAATTCACCCCTCCACTTT.

The V call is TRBV10-2, the J call TRBJ2-1, with D possibly matching TRBD2 (6 bases). CDR3 length equals 15 residues. V was shortened by 11 bases and J by 0 bases, with 17 bases between the two germline ends. Germline V gene data show CDR1 as WSHSY and CDR2 as SAAADI. CDR3 amino acids: CALSGGKSSYNEQFF. CDR3 nucleotides: TGCGCCTTGTCAGGCGGGAAGAGCTCCTACAATGAGCAGTTCTTC.

The chain joins TRBV11-2 to TRBJ1-4; 9 nucleotides agree with TRBD1. The length of the CDR3 is 15 residues. Germline V CDR1 and CDR2: SGHAT, FQNNGV. V trimming: 5 bases; J trimming: 8 bases; junction bases outside the gene matches: 9. CDR3 coding DNA: TGTGCCAGCAGCCCTGGAGGGACAGGGTACGAAAAACTGTTTTTT. Encoded protein: CASSPGGTGYEKLFF.

The V and J genes are TRBV12-3 or TRBV12-4 and TRBJ1-4; D uncertain. The CDR3 runs to 12 residues. V gave up 3 bases and J gave up 11 bases, with 10 bases separating them. The CDR3 here is CASSFGEVKLFF. CDR3 DNA: TGTGCCAGCAGTTTCGGGGAAGTGAAACTGTTTTTT.

V is TRBV5-1 and J is TRBJ2-1, with D possibly being TRBD2 (7 bases). CDR3 length equals 14 residues. The germline V gene encodes CDR1 SGHRS and CDR2 YFSETQ. The ends were cut back, 0 bases at V and 4 bases at J, with 8 bases in the middle. CDR3 sequence: CASSLEGGYNEQFF. The CDR3 nucleotides are TGCGCCAGCAGCTTGGAGGGGGGGTACAATGAGCAGTTCTTC.

This clone appeared a single time. This chain uses TRBV7-9 with TRBJ2-7; TRBD2 aligns across 8 bases. This CDR3 has 15 amino acids. Germline lookup yields CDR1 SEHNR and CDR2 FQNEAQ (reference sequence). V dropped 5 bases and J dropped 1; count of bases not matched to a gene: 7. The CDR3 nucleotides read TGTGCCAGCAGCGCGTCTGAGCGGGAGTCCTACGAGCAGTACTTC. Amino acids: CASSASERESYEQYF.

In its sample, this clone was seen once. This chain uses TRBV5-6 with TRBJ2-2; 12 bases match TRBD2. Germline-derived CDR1 and CDR2 are SGHDT and YYEEEE. The CDR3 totals 17 residues. J was trimmed by 7 bases and V by 2 bases; bases with no gene match: 9. CDR3 coding DNA: TGTGCCAGCAGCTTAAACCCGGGACTAGCGGGTCTCGGGGAGCTGTTTTTT. Amino acid sequence: CASSLNPGLAGLGELFF.

This CDR3 reads CASSYFERGGGETQYF. DNA for the CDR3: TGTGCCAGCAGTTACTTCGAGCGAGGGGGCGGGGAGACCCAGTACTTC. V is TRBV6-2 or TRBV6-3 and J is TRBJ2-5; 7 nucleotides match TRBD1. With V trimmed by 1 base and J by 5 bases, 10 bases remained unmatched. The CDR3 length is 16 residues. The germline V gene encodes CDR1 MNHEY and CDR2 SVGEGT.

V gene TRBV28 combines with J gene TRBJ2-1; 8 nucleotides match TRBD1. In germline, CDR1 is MDHEN, CDR2 SYDVKM. With V trimmed by 6 bases and J by 8 bases, 9 bases remained unmatched. CDR3 length: 14 amino acids. CDR3: CASRFSDRVDEQFF. The CDR3, as DNA: TGTGCCAGCAGGTTCTCGGACAGGGTGGATGAGCAGTTCTTC. The full variable domain, completed using reference TRBV28 and TRBJ2-1, is DVKVTQSSRYLVKRTGEKVFLECVQDMDHENMFWYRQDPGLGLRLIYFSYDVKMKEKGDIPEGYSVSREKKERFSLILESASTNQTSMYLCASRFSDRVDEQFFGPGTRLTVL.

V and J are TRBV4-3 and TRBJ1-2; D call uncertain. The CDR3 has 18 residues. Germline CDR1 is LGHNA and CDR2 is YSLEER. V was pared by 1 base and J by 0 bases, with 18 bases between. DNA for the CDR3: TGCGCCAGCAGCCAAGCGATGGCCAGCCTCTCCTCTAACTATGGCTACACCTTC. Amino acids: CASSQAMASLSSNYGYTF.

The chain combines TRBV5-6 with TRBJ2-2; 10 bases map to TRBD2. J gave up 5 bases and V 1 base, and 8 bases lay outside the gene matches. Germline loops: CDR1 SGHDT, CDR2 YYEEEE. CDR3 length: 17 residues. CDR3: CASSLSLLAGITGELFF. DNA for the CDR3: TGTGCCAGCAGCTTGTCGCTACTAGCGGGAATAACCGGGGAGCTGTTTTTT.

V is TRBV6-1 and J is TRBJ1-2; TRBD1 might be the D (5 bases). Germline-derived CDR1 and CDR2 are MNHNS and SASEGT. V lost 2 bases to trimming and J lost 3 bases, with 7 bases between them. The length of the CDR3 is 13 residues. The CDR3 is CASSEKGYYGYTF. DNA for the CDR3: TGTGCCAGCAGTGAAAAGGGGTACTATGGCTACACCTTC.

The chain recombines TRBV27 with TRBJ1-6; a weak D match, TRBD1 (5 bases). Trimming shortened V by 3 bases and J by 5 bases, and 14 bases separated the two germline ends. The CDR3 contains 16 residues. Germline V gene lookup returns CDR1 MNHEY and CDR2 SMNVEV (reference sequence). As DNA, the CDR3 is TGTGCCAGCAGTTTTTTAAGGGGTGACAATAATTCACCCCTCCACTTT. Translated, it gives CASSFLRGDNNSPLHF.

Concerning this clone: The sample contains more than one DNA sequence encoding this CDR3. The genes are TRBV2 and TRBJ1-2; 7 positions match TRBD1. Trimming took 4 bases from V and 2 from J; bases not matched to a gene: 1. The CDR3 sequence is 13 residues long. The V gene's germline CDR1 is SNHLY and CDR2 FYNNEI. CDR3 loop: CASSVQGNYGYTF. The CDR3 nucleotides read TGTGCCAGCAGTGTACAGGGGAACTATGGCTACACCTTC. The full variable domain, its missing parts supplied by reference TRBV2 and TRBJ1-2, is EPEVTQTPSHQVTQMGQEVILRCVPISNHLYFYWYRQILGQKVEFLVSFYNNEISEKSEIFDDQFSVERPDGSNFTLKIRSTKLEDSAMYFCASSVQGNYGYTFGSGTRLTVV.

The chain employs TRBV27 and TRBJ2-7; the D gene is possibly TRBD1 (5 bases). Trimming shortened V by 3 bases and J by 0 bases, and 9 bases separated the two germline ends. Germline assignment: CDR1 MNHEY and CDR2 SMNVEV (reference sequence). The CDR3 has 14 amino acids. CDR3 residues: CASSLTALSYEQYF. CDR3 nucleotide sequence: TGTGCCAGCAGTTTGACAGCGCTCTCCTACGAGCAGTACTTC.

The V and J genes are TRBV7-2 and TRBJ2-2, with 7 nucleotides matching TRBD1. The CDR3 sequence is 16 residues long. Germline CDR1 and CDR2: SGHTA and FQGNSA. With V trimmed by 5 bases and J by 1 base, 7 bases remained unmatched. The CDR3 bases are TGTGCCAGCAGCATCGACAGGGTGGTGAACACCGGGGAGCTGTTTTTT. This encodes CASSIDRVVNTGELFF.

CDR3 sequence reads: CASSLDIPVSGYTF. The CDR3, as DNA: TGTGCCAGCAGCTTAGACATCCCGGTTTCTGGCTACACCTTC. The V gene is TRBV11-2, the J gene TRBJ1-2; no clear D gene. Trimming removed 0 bases from V and 7 bases from J, with 12 bases in between. Germline-derived CDR1 and CDR2 are SGHAT and FQNNGV. The CDR3 extends over 14 amino acids.

The chain has TRBV2 and TRBJ1-4; 12 nucleotides align to TRBD1. Germline trimming cut 8 bases from V and 7 bases from J; bases unmatched to any gene: 8. This CDR3 has 15 residues. Germline V lookup: CDR1 SNHLY, CDR2 FYNNEI. CDR3 in amino acids: CASGGQGASGEKLFF. CDR3 coding DNA: TGTGCCAGCGGGGGACAGGGGGCGAGTGGTGAAAAACTGTTTTTT. The complete variable domain, with remaining parts taken from reference TRBV2 and TRBJ1-4, reads EPEVTQTPSHQVTQMGQEVILRCVPISNHLYFYWYRQILGQKVEFLVSFYNNEISEKSEIFDDQFSVERPDGSNFTLKIRSTKLEDSAMYFCASGGQGASGEKLFFGSGTQLSVL.

The chain employs TRBV5-4 and TRBJ2-3; TRBD1 or TRBD2 may be the D gene (6 bases each). The CDR3 consists of 16 residues. Deletions cut 4 bases from V and 6 bases from J, with 21 bases between. From germline, CDR1 is SGHNT and CDR2 YYREEE (reference sequence). The CDR3 bases are TGTGCCAGCAGCAGGTGGGCCGGGGGCGTTATGGATACGCAGTATTTT. It codes for CASSRWAGGVMDTQYF. The full variable domain, completed using reference TRBV5-4 and TRBJ2-3, is ETGVTQSPTHLIKTRGQQVTLRCSSQSGHNTVSWYQQALGQGPQFIFQYYREEENGRGNFPPRFSGLQFPNYSSELNVNALELDDSALYLCASSRWAGGVMDTQYFGPGTRLTVL.